The present TCR beta chain was sequenced within a study of OX40 agonist ivuxolimab in advanced cancers. Losses at the gene ends were 4 bases for V and 6 bases for J; bases not matched to a gene: 9. Germline V gives CDR1 SQVTM, CDR2 ANQGSEA. The CDR3 runs to 14 residues. In regard to this clone: Its antigen is undetermined.

Findings of the study overall: By week 6 at 0.1 to 3.0 mg/kg, blood CD4+ and CD8+ T cells had expanded clonally. In the expanded peripheral T cells, antigen specificity was never determined.

Using immunoSEQ multiplex PCR, the repertoire was profiled, and TCRdb retains in-frame clones only, with some absent. The table has more than 65,000 clones, 75% to 90% seen once; the top ten hold under 0.9%. The specimen was CD4+ or CD8+ T cells sorted from blood, collected in a trial of the OX40 agonist ivuxolimab. This clonotype was sampled from an adult with an advanced solid tumor such as melanoma, head and neck, liver or kidney cancer. V usage is TRBV29-1 and J usage is TRBJ2-1, with TRBD1 matching 7 bases. This CDR3 reads CSVGLDRTRNEQFF. Here the CDR3 DNA reads TGCAGCGTTGGTTTGGACAGGACCCGCAATGAGCAGTTCTTC.